The entry below describes one T cell receptor (beta chain). Its antigen is still unknown. The record originates from a study of response to subunit inactivated influenza vaccine. Study-wide findings and caveats: T cells newly recruited by each seasonal influenza vaccination are few, the authors suggested.

V shed 0 bases and J shed 8 bases, with 12 bases lying between them. The CDR3 covers 14 residues. Germline CDR1 is SGHRS and CDR2 is YFSETQ. TCRdb analysed the RT-PCR reads with MiXCR anew, one entry per CDR3 protein. The sample has over 750,000 distinct CDR3 sequences; around 20% are singletons. The chain recombines TRBV5-1 with TRBJ2-1; possible D gene TRBD2, 6 bases. The receptor's source is a man aged 50 to 60 who received an inactivated influenza vaccine. This material consisted of PBMCs from blood, taken 4 to 6 days after vaccination. The CDR3 here is CASSLEWGGDEQFF. The DNA of the CDR3 is TGCGCCAGCAGCTTGGAGTGGGGCGGGGATGAGCAGTTCTTC.